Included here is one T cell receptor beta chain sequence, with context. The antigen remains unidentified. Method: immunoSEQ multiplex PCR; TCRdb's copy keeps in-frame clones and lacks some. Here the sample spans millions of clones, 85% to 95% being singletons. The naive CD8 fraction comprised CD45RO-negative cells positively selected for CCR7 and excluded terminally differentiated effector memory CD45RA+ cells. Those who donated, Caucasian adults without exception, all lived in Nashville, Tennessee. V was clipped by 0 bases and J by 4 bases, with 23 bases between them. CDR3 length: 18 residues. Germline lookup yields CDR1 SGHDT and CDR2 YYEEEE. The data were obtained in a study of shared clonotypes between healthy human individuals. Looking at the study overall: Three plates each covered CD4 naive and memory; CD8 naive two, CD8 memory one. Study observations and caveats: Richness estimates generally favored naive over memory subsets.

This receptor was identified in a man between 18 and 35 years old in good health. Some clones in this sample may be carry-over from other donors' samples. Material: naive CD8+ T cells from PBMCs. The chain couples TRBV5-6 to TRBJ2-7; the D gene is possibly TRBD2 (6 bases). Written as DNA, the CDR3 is TGTGCCAGCAGCTTGGCCTTGGAGGGGACGAACCTCCCATACGAGCAGTACTTC. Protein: CASSLALEGTNLPYEQYF.